Included here is one TCR beta chain sequence, with context. The antigen remains unidentified. This CDR3 contains 15 residues. Germline CDR1 is SGDLS and CDR2 is YYNGEE. V was shortened by 2 bases and J by 3 bases, with 13 bases between the two germline ends. Preparation of the TCRbeta library used unique molecular identifiers. TCRdb re-called the PCR reads with MiXCR, one entry per CDR3 protein. Here the sample spans roughly 100,000 distinct CDR3 sequences, roughly 7.1% being singletons. The source of the sample is a study of T-cell reconstitution after alpha-beta-depleted transplantation in children. Overall study findings and caveats: Some patients owed their high day-60 TCRbeta diversity to surviving recipient T cells and thymic progenitors. The study reportedly traced alpha-beta T cells about two months after transplant to several hundred expanded graft clones. The authors attributed T-cell counts and diversity one year after transplant mostly to newly produced T cells.

The clonotype originates from a boy younger than 10 with acute lymphoblastic leukemia, due to receive a stem cell transplant. The specimen comprised PBMCs, sampled before TCRalphabeta/CD19-depleted stem cell transplant. This sequence joins TRBV9 and TRBJ2-3, with D perhaps being TRBD1 or TRBD2 (7 bases each). As DNA, the CDR3 is TGTGCCAGCAGCGTTTCCAGGGGGGGGACAGATACGCAGTATTTT. It encodes CASSVSRGGTDTQYF.